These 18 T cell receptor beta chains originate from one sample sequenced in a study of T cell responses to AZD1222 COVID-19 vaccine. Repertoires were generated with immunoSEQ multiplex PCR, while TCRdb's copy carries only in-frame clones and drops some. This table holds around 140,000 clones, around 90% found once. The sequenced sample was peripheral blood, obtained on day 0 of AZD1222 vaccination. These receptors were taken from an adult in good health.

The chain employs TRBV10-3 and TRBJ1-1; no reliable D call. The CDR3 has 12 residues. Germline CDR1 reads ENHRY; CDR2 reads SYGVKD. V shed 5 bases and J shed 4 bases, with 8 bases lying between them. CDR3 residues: CAISSRGTEAFF. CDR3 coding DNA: TGTGCCATCAGTTCAAGAGGCACTGAAGCTTTCTTT.

The CDR3 sequence is CASSLGSGVYGYTF. The CDR3 nucleotides are TGTGCCAGCAGCTTGGGTTCGGGGGTGTATGGCTACACCTTC. The genes are TRBV5-6 and TRBJ1-2; D possibly corresponds to TRBD1 (5 bases). CDR1 SGHDT and CDR2 YYEEEE come from the germline V gene. The V end was cut by 0 bases, the J end by 5 bases, with 11 bases between. CDR3 length equals 14 residues.

The chain's CDR3 is CASSSLAGVGYEQYF. CDR3 bases: TGTGCCAGCAGCTCGTTAGCGGGGGTCGGGTACGAGCAGTACTTC. This chain joins TRBV5-4 and TRBJ2-7, with TRBD2 matching 9 bases. CDR3 length: 15 amino acids. Germline CDR1 is SGHNT and CDR2 is YYREEE (reference sequence). V was clipped by 3 bases and J by 4 bases; unmatched bases: 8.

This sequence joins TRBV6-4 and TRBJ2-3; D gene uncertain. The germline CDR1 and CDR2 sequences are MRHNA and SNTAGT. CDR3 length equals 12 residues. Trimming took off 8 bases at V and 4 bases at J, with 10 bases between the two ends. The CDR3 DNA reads TGTGCCAGCCGACAAGTATCAGATACGCAGTATTTT. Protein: CASRQVSDTQYF.

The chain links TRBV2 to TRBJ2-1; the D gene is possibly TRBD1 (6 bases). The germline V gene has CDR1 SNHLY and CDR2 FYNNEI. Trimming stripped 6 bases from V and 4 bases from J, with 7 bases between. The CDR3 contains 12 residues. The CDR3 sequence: CASSDRYNEQFF. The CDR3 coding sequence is TGTGCCAGCAGCGACAGGTACAATGAGCAGTTCTTC. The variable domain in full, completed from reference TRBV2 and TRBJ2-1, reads EPEVTQTPSHQVTQMGQEVILRCVPISNHLYFYWYRQILGQKVEFLVSFYNNEISEKSEIFDDQFSVERPDGSNFTLKIRSTKLEDSAMYFCASSDRYNEQFFGPGTRLTVL.

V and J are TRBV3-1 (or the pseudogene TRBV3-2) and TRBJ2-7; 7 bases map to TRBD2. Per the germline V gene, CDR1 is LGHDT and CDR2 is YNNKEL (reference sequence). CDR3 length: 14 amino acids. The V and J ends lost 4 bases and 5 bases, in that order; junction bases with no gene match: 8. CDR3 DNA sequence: TGTGCCAGCAGCCTGCGGACTAGTAACGACGAGCAGTACTTC. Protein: CASSLRTSNDEQYF.

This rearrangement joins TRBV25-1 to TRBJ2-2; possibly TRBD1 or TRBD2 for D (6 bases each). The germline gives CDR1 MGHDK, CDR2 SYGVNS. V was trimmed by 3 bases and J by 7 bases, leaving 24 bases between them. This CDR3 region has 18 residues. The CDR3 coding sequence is TGTGCCAGCAGTGACCATACGAGGAGGGGGGCTGAAAGCGGGGAGCTGTTTTTT. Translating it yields CASSDHTRRGAESGELFF.

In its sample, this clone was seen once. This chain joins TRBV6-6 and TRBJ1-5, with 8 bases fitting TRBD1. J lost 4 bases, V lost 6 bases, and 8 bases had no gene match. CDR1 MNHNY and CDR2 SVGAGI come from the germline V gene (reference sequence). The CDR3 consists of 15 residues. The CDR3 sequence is CASSPDRGGNQPQHF. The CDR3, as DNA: TGTGCCAGCAGCCCCGACAGGGGAGGAAATCAGCCCCAGCATTTT.

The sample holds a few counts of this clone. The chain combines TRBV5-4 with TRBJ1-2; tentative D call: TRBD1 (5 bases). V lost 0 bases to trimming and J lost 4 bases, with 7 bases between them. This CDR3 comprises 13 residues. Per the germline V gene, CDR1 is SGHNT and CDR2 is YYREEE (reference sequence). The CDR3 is CASSLETGYGYTF. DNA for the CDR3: TGTGCCAGCAGCTTGGAAACAGGCTATGGCTACACCTTC.

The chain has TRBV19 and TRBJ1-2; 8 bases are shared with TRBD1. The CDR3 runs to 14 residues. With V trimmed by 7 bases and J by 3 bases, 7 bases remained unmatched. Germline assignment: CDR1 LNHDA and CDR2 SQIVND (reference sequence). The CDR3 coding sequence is TGTGCCAGTAAGGCGCAGGGGGCAGACTATGGCTACACCTTC. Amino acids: CASKAQGADYGYTF.

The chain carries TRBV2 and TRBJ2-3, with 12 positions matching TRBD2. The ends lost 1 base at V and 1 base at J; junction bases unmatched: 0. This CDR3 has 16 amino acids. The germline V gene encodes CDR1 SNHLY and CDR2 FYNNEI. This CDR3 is CASSEGTSGGTDTQYF. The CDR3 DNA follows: TGTGCCAGCAGTGAAGGGACTAGCGGGGGCACAGATACGCAGTATTTT.

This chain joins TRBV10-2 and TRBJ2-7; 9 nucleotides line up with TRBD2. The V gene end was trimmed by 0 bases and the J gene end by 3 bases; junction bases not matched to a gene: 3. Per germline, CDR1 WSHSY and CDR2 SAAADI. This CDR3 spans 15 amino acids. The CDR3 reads CASSESASGIYEQYF. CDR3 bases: TGCGCCAGCAGTGAGTCGGCTAGCGGGATCTACGAGCAGTACTTC.

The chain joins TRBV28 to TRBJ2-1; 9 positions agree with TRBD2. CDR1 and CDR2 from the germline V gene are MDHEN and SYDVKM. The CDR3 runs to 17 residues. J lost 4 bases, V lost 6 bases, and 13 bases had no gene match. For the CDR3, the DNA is TGTGCCAGCAGCGGGACTAGCTCTCCGTACGCGTACAATGAGCAGTTCTTC. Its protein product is CASSGTSSPYAYNEQFF.

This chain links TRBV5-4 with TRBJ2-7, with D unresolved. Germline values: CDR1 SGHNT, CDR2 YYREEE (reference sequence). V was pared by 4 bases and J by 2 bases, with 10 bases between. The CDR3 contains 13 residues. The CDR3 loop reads CASSPGLTYEQYF. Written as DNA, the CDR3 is TGTGCCAGCAGCCCGGGTCTTACCTACGAGCAGTACTTC.

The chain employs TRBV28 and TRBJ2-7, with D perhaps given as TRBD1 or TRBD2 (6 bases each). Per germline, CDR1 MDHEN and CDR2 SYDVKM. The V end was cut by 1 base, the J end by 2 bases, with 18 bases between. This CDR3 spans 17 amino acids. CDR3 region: CASSLLPGAGVTYEQYF. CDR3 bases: TGTGCCAGCAGTTTATTACCGGGGGCAGGAGTTACCTACGAGCAGTACTTC.

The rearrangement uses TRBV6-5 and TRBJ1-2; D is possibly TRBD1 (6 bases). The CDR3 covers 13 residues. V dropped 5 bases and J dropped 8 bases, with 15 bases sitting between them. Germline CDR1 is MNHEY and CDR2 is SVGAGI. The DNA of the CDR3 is TGTGCCAGCAGTCCTCTAACAGGGTCAGGCTACACCTTC. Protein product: CASSPLTGSGYTF.

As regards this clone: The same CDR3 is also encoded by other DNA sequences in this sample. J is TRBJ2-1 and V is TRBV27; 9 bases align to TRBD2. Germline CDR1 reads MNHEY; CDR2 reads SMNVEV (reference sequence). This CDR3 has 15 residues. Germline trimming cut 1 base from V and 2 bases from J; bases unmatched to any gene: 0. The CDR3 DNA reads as TGTGCCAGCAGTTTATTAGCGGGAGCCTACAATGAGCAGTTCTTC. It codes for CASSLLAGAYNEQFF.

The DNA of the CDR3 is TGTGCCAGCACTCGGGACAGGACCAGCACAGATACGCAGTATTTT. Protein: CASTRDRTSTDTQYF. The rearrangement uses TRBV27 and TRBJ2-3; 8 bases align to TRBD1. Unmatched junction bases numbered 6, after V lost 7 bases and J lost 0 bases. Germline CDR1 reads MNHEY; CDR2 reads SMNVEV (reference sequence). The CDR3 is made up of 15 amino acids.